Presented here are 31 T cell receptor beta chains from one specimen sequenced in a study of shared clonotypes between healthy human individuals. Assay: immunoSEQ multiplex PCR; the TCRdb copy retains only in-frame clones and omits some. The profile shows about 2.1 million clones, 85% to 95% of them singletons. Naive CD8 cells comprised CD45RO-negative, CCR7-positively selected cells, excluding terminally differentiated effector memory CD45RA+ cells. The sequencing input was naive CD8+ T cells from PBMCs. The receptors were gathered from a man younger than 35 in good health. Some clones in this sample may be carry-over from other donors' samples.

The chain couples TRBV30 to TRBJ1-6; D remains ambiguous. The CDR3 runs 20 residues. V lost 0 bases to trimming and J lost 5 bases, with 26 bases between them. In germline, CDR1 is GTSNPN, CDR2 SVGIG (reference sequence). CDR3 residues: CAWSVQRNRESTHDNSPLHF. CDR3 coding DNA: TGTGCCTGGAGTGTCCAGAGAAACAGAGAGAGCACCCACGATAATTCACCCCTCCACTTT.

The V and J genes are TRBV29-1 and TRBJ1-2; 7 bases agree with TRBD1. V lost 7 bases to trimming and J lost 2 bases; unmatched junction nucleotides: 4. Germline CDR1 and CDR2: SQVTM and ANQGSEA. This CDR3 has 12 amino acids. The CDR3 spells CSGGQPNYGYTF. CDR3 sequence (DNA): TGCAGCGGGGGACAGCCCAACTATGGCTACACCTTC.

The table lists this clone with a count of one. The chain has TRBV27 and TRBJ2-7; no clear D gene. V gave up 4 bases and J gave up 6 bases, with 16 bases separating them. Looked up from germline, CDR1 is MNHEY and CDR2 is SMNVEV (reference sequence). This CDR3 contains 14 residues. The DNA for the CDR3 is TGTGCCAGCAGTTCGGCCTCAATGTTTGGCGAGCAGTACTTC. Translating gives CASSSASMFGEQYF.

CDR3 sequence reads: CASSLPGLAGNEQYF. In DNA, the CDR3 is TGTGCCAGCAGCCTTCCGGGACTAGCGGGAAACGAGCAGTACTTC. The chain combines TRBV7-9 with TRBJ2-7; 13 positions agree with TRBD2. Germline CDR1 is SEHNR and CDR2 is FQNEAQ (reference sequence). Trimming cost V 5 bases and J 5 bases; bases outside gene matches: 6. The CDR3 has 15 amino acids.

This clone came up once. The chain carries TRBV9 and TRBJ2-1; TRBD2 agrees at 7 bases. With V trimmed by 3 bases and J by 0 bases, 6 bases remained unmatched. In germline, CDR1 is SGDLS, CDR2 YYNGEE. CDR3 length equals 16 residues. The CDR3 DNA is TGTGCCAGCAGCGCCCTGACTAGCAGCTCCTACAATGAGCAGTTCTTC. Residues: CASSALTSSSYNEQFF.

The chain is built from TRBV27 and TRBJ2-1, with 7 nucleotides matching TRBD2. The J segment lost 3 bases and the V segment lost 10 bases, leaving 6 bases of the junction unmatched. CDR3 length: 13 residues. Germline V gene lookup returns CDR1 MNHEY and CDR2 SMNVEV (reference sequence). The CDR3 DNA reads as TGTGCCACACGCGGGACTAACTACAATGAGCAGTTCTTC. This sequence encodes CATRGTNYNEQFF.

This chain connects TRBV29-1 to TRBJ2-1, with a weak D call TRBD1 (7 bases). The germline V and J ends were trimmed by 6 bases and 4 bases, with 16 bases remaining between them. The CDR3 length is 14 residues. Looked up from germline, CDR1 is SQVTM and CDR2 is ANQGSEA. The CDR3 reads CSVSPGGSYNEQFF. The CDR3 coding sequence is TGCAGCGTCTCCCCAGGGGGGAGTTACAATGAGCAGTTCTTC.

CDR3 nucleotides: TGTGCCAGCAGCTTGACAGGGGTCCCAGATACGCAGTATTTT. Its protein is CASSLTGVPDTQYF. The rearrangement uses TRBV5-6 and TRBJ2-3, with 7 bases identical to TRBD1. V lost 1 base to trimming and J lost 4 bases; unmatched junction nucleotides: 3. The CDR3 totals 14 residues. The germline CDR1 and CDR2 sequences are SGHDT and YYEEEE.

A note on this clone: The identical CDR3 is also encoded by other nucleotide sequences in the sample. The chain links TRBV9 to TRBJ2-5; 7 bases align to TRBD1. Losses at the gene ends were 3 bases for V and 1 base for J; bases not matched to a gene: 3. Germline lookup yields CDR1 SGDLS and CDR2 YYNGEE. The CDR3 sequence is 14 residues long. The CDR3 DNA reads as TGTGCCAGCAGCGCCGGGACAGCCCAAGAGACCCAGTACTTC. This codes for CASSAGTAQETQYF.

The chain couples TRBV7-8 to TRBJ2-1, with TRBD2 matching 10 bases. J gave up 6 bases and V 1 base, and 3 bases lay outside the gene matches. The length of the CDR3 is 15 residues. Germline CDR1 SGHVS, CDR2 FQNEAQ. CDR3: CASSLGRTSGNEQFF. The CDR3 coding sequence is TGTGCCAGCAGCTTAGGTAGGACTAGCGGCAATGAGCAGTTCTTC.

The V call is TRBV27, the J call TRBJ1-1; D not certain. The CDR3 consists of 13 residues. Germline values: CDR1 MNHEY, CDR2 SMNVEV (reference sequence). V lost 2 bases, J lost 4 bases, and 8 bases lay in between. CDR3 nucleotide sequence: TGTGCCAGCAGTTTAGGGCCCAGCACTGAAGCTTTCTTT. Residues: CASSLGPSTEAFF.

This sequence joins TRBV27 and TRBJ2-1; 8 positions agree with TRBD2. CDR3 length equals 13 residues. V lost 3 bases and J lost 9; bases outside the gene matches: 4. Germline V lookup: CDR1 MNHEY, CDR2 SMNVEV (reference sequence). In DNA, the CDR3 is TGTGCCAGCAGTTTGGGGACTAGGAGTGAGCAGTTCTTC. Residues: CASSLGTRSEQFF.

The chain couples TRBV28 to TRBJ2-2, with a tentative D call TRBD1 (7 bases). The germline V gene has CDR1 MDHEN and CDR2 SYDVKM. V shed 7 bases and J shed 7 bases, with 16 bases lying between them. This CDR3 has 14 residues. The CDR3 DNA reads TGTGCCAGCACCTCGACAGGGACTGACGGGGAGCTGTTTTTT. Translating it yields CASTSTGTDGELFF. Full variable domain (rest looked up from reference TRBV28 and TRBJ2-2): DVKVTQSSRYLVKRTGEKVFLECVQDMDHENMFWYRQDPGLGLRLIYFSYDVKMKEKGDIPEGYSVSREKKERFSLILESASTNQTSMYLCASTSTGTDGELFFGEGSRLTVL.

This chain joins TRBV19 and TRBJ2-7, with D tentatively TRBD2 (7 bases). This CDR3 region has 13 residues. Germline assignment: CDR1 LNHDA and CDR2 SQIVND (reference sequence). V lost 9 bases, J lost 2 bases, and 14 bases lay in between. CDR3 DNA sequence: TGTGCCAGCGGGGGGCCGGAGACCTACGAGCAGTACTTC. Translation gives CASGGPETYEQYF.

J is TRBJ2-2 and V is TRBV6-1; 7 bases are a match to TRBD2. Looked up from germline, CDR1 is MNHNS and CDR2 is SASEGT. The CDR3 contains 15 residues. The V and J ends lost 6 bases and 4 bases, in that order; junction bases with no gene match: 8. CDR3 amino acids: CASSPFGRPTGELFF. The CDR3 DNA follows: TGTGCCAGCAGCCCCTTCGGGAGGCCCACCGGGGAGCTGTTTTTT.

V is TRBV4-2 and J is TRBJ1-2; D is unresolved. Trimming removed 0 bases from V and 5 bases from J, with 13 bases in between. CDR3 size: 15 residues. CDR1 is LGHNA and CDR2 is YNFKEQ in the germline V gene. In nucleotides, the CDR3 is TGTGCCAGCAGCCAAGAAGGTAACATTGCGTATGGCTACACCTTC. It is translated as CASSQEGNIAYGYTF.

The genes are TRBV5-1 and TRBJ2-7, with D possibly TRBD2 on 5 matching bases. The germline V and J ends were trimmed by 1 base and 5 bases, with 16 bases remaining between them. The V gene's germline CDR1 is SGHRS and CDR2 YFSETQ. This CDR3 has 15 residues. Written as DNA, the CDR3 is TGCGCCAGCAGCTTGAGGACTCCATCGATAAACGAGCAGTACTTC. Amino acids: CASSLRTPSINEQYF.

This clone was seen a single time. This chain links TRBV4-1 with TRBJ2-3; D remains ambiguous. The CDR3 spans 12 residues. CDR1 is MGHRA and CDR2 is YSYEKL in the germline V gene. V shed 6 bases and J shed 4 bases, with 8 bases lying between them. CDR3 region: CASSQTADTQYF. CDR3 sequence (DNA): TGCGCCAGCAGTCAAACGGCAGATACGCAGTATTTT.

This chain uses TRBV28 with TRBJ1-3; the D gene is possibly TRBD1 (6 bases). The CDR3 contains 15 residues. CDR1 and CDR2 (germline): MDHEN, SYDVKM. The V end lost 4 bases, the J end lost 4 bases, and 14 bases lay between the germline ends. The CDR3: CASSSPGHQGNTIYF. The CDR3 nucleotides read TGTGCCAGCAGTTCCCCGGGACATCAGGGAAACACCATATATTTT.

This chain joins TRBV12-5 and TRBJ2-3; D is uncertain. The germline V and J ends were trimmed by 1 base and 7 bases, with 9 bases remaining between them. Germline values: CDR1 LGHNT, CDR2 FRNRAP. The CDR3 extends over 13 amino acids. DNA for the CDR3: TGTGCTAGTGGTTTGGGAGGCATGAATACGCAGTATTTT. Its translation is CASGLGGMNTQYF.

The rearrangement joins TRBV28 to TRBJ2-1; TRBD2 matches 11 bases. The germline gives CDR1 MDHEN, CDR2 SYDVKM. Losses at the gene ends were 4 bases for V and 0 bases for J; bases not matched to a gene: 8. The CDR3 extends over 18 amino acids. CDR3 nucleotides: TGTGCCAGCAGTTCCCCGGGACTAGCGGTGAACTCCTACAATGAGCAGTTCTTC. It yields the protein CASSSPGLAVNSYNEQFF.

Here the CDR3 DNA reads TGTGCCAGCAGCTCCCCGGGGGTACTAGCAGCCAATGAGCAGTTCTTC. Protein sequence: CASSSPGVLAANEQFF. J is TRBJ2-1 and V is TRBV13; a possible D gene is TRBD2 (6 bases). Germline V gives CDR1 PRHDT, CDR2 FYEKMQ (reference sequence). V dropped 4 bases and J dropped 6 bases, with 19 bases sitting between them. This CDR3 comprises 16 residues.

This clone was observed once. The V gene is TRBV11-2, the J gene TRBJ1-2; weak D call: TRBD1 (6 bases). Per the germline V gene, CDR1 is SGHAT and CDR2 is FQNNGV. The CDR3 spans 14 residues. V lost 2 bases to trimming and J lost 0 bases, with 7 bases between them. DNA of the CDR3: TGTGCCAGCAGCTTACAGGGGACTAACTATGGCTACACCTTC. Protein: CASSLQGTNYGYTF.

The rearrangement links TRBV29-1 to TRBJ2-1; D not certain. V lost 6 bases to trimming and J lost 5 bases, with 14 bases between them. The CDR3 has 13 residues. In germline, CDR1 is SQVTM, CDR2 ANQGSEA. DNA for the CDR3: TGCAGCGTCCTCCGGTTTACTGACAATGAGCAGTTCTTC. Amino acid sequence: CSVLRFTDNEQFF.

This chain joins TRBV21-1 and TRBJ2-6; the table's D call TRBD1 went unverified against the DNA. TRBV21-1 constitutes a pseudogene. The CDR3 sequence is 14 residues long. The CDR3 region is CASSKADRGNVLTF. CDR3 DNA: TGTGCCAGCAGCAAAGCTGACAGGGGCAACGTCCTGACTTTC.

Only one count was recorded for this clone. The chain links TRBV2 to TRBJ2-5; tentative D call: TRBD2 (6 bases). In germline, CDR1 is SNHLY, CDR2 FYNNEI. CDR3 size: 16 residues. Trimming removed 0 bases at V and 1 base at J, with 12 bases between. The CDR3, as DNA: TGTGCCAGCAGTGAAGCACTAGCTCTGGCCCAAGAGACCCAGTACTTC. This encodes CASSEALALAQETQYF.

V usage is TRBV28 and J usage is TRBJ1-1; tentatively, D is TRBD1 (6 bases). The CDR3 spans 11 residues. Trimming removed 3 bases at V and 10 bases at J, with 9 bases between. The germline V gene encodes CDR1 MDHEN and CDR2 SYDVKM. The CDR3 loop is CASSFGGGAFF. Written as DNA, the CDR3 is TGTGCCAGCAGTTTTGGAGGGGGAGCTTTCTTT.

As DNA, the CDR3 is TGTGCCAGCAGGATGGCGGGAATAGGAACCGGGGAGCTGTTTTTT. Translating gives CASRMAGIGTGELFF. The chain combines TRBV11-2 with TRBJ2-2; tentative D call: TRBD2 (6 bases). Germline CDR1 is SGHAT and CDR2 is FQNNGV. CDR3 length equals 15 residues. The V end was cut by 6 bases, the J end by 5 bases, with 16 bases between. The entire variable domain, with the rest obtained from reference TRBV11-2 and TRBJ2-2, is as follows: EAGVAQSPRYKIIEKRQSVAFWCNPISGHATLYWYQQILGQGPKLLIQFQNNGVVDDSQLPKDRFSAERLKGVDSTLKIQPAKLEDSAVYLCASRMAGIGTGELFFGEGSRLTVL.

The gene calls are TRBV7-9 and TRBJ2-1, with D possibly being TRBD1 or TRBD2 (5 bases each). CDR3 size: 16 residues. Trimming took off 4 bases at V and 3 bases at J, with 16 bases between the two ends. CDR1 is SEHNR and CDR2 is FQNEAQ in the germline V gene (reference sequence). The CDR3, as DNA: TGTGCCAGCAGCTCCCCCTTGCAGGGAGACTACAATGAGCAGTTCTTC. It specifies CASSSPLQGDYNEQFF.

On this clone: This sample includes further DNA sequences coding for the same CDR3. The DNA of the CDR3 is TGTGCCAGCAGTCTGACAGGGGGGGCCTACGAGCAGTACTTC. It translates to CASSLTGGAYEQYF. This rearrangement joins TRBV28 to TRBJ2-7; 9 bases match TRBD1. The ends lost 5 bases at V and 2 bases at J; junction bases unmatched: 4. The germline V gene has CDR1 MDHEN and CDR2 SYDVKM. CDR3 length: 14 amino acids.

The chain uses TRBV7-9 and TRBJ1-1; tentatively, D is TRBD1 (5 bases). The CDR3 consists of 12 residues. The germline V and J ends were trimmed by 1 base and 10 bases, with 10 bases remaining between them. Germline CDR1 SEHNR, CDR2 FQNEAQ (reference sequence). The CDR3 sequence: CASSLGTGGAFF. The CDR3 bases are TGTGCCAGCAGCTTAGGTACAGGTGGAGCTTTCTTT.